Listed below are T cell receptor beta chains from one sample, sequenced in a study of response to subunit inactivated influenza vaccine. TCRdb ran MiXCR on the RT-PCR reads and lists one entry per CDR3 protein. The sample lists a few hundred thousand distinct CDR3 sequences, 14% occurring once. This specimen was PBMCs from blood, taken about 12 days after vaccination. The receptors come from a man over 45 who received an inactivated influenza vaccine. Each CDR3 is given without its conserved first and last residue.

>TRBJ1-2|TRBV15|11
ATSRDGNYGYT
>TRBJ1-5|TRBV30|13
AWSVPRAGNQPQH
>TRBJ2-1|TRBV29-1|14
SVDSVAGATDNEQF
>TRBJ2-7|TRBV29-1|9
SVGANYEQY
>TRBJ2-5|TRBV15|12
ATSRGTTQETQY
>TRBJ2-2|TRBV18|15
ASSPSPSSTNTGELF
>TRBJ2-6|TRBV5-1|13
ASSSGQAGANVLT
>TRBJ2-7|TRBV20-1|16
SAPNGAKGGIQGHEQY
>TRBJ2-5|TRBV20-1|10
SAKPGEETQY
>TRBJ1-3|TRBV6-1|13
ASRQDGLSGNTIY
>TRBJ1-2|TRBV25-1|10
ASSGGTYGYT
>TRBJ1-2|TRBV5-1|11
ASSLGGSAGYT
>TRBJ2-7|TRBV29-1|10
SVAGTAYEQC
>TRBJ1-2|TRBV9|10
ASSPMLVGYT
>TRBJ2-1|TRBV4-3|14
ASSRDWTSGGNEQF
>TRBJ2-7|TRBV28|14
DSSEGNRGFTYEQY
>TRBJ1-2|TRBV7-6|11
ASSRASGYGYT
>TRBJ2-1|TRBV3-1|16
ASSQDGLSDGPYNEQF
>TRBJ1-5|TRBV28|12
ASSGTGLYQPQH
>TRBJ2-7|TRBV7-2|13
ASSLGPGWAYEQY
>TRBJ2-1|TRBV7-6|13
ATRKAPNSYNEQF
>TRBJ2-1|TRBV29-1|13
SVDGSSGRGNEQF
>TRBJ2-2|TRBV29-1|11
SVQPRGTGELF
>TRBJ2-7|TRBV18|13
ASSPPGQARYEQY
>TRBJ2-7|TRBV28|13
ASSLRGAGSYEQY
>TRBJ2-7|TRBV5-6|13
ASSLFGGTIDEQY
>TRBJ1-4|TRBV9|15
ASSPYSYRVTNEKLF
>TRBJ2-7|TRBV20-1|15
SARDPMDRRLAYEQY
>TRBJ2-3|TRBV12-3/TRBV12-4|13
ASSRLAGGPDTQY
>TRBJ2-1|TRBV7-8|12
ASSGMGLFNEQF
>TRBJ1-4|TRBV7-9|13
ASSSNRAHNEKLF